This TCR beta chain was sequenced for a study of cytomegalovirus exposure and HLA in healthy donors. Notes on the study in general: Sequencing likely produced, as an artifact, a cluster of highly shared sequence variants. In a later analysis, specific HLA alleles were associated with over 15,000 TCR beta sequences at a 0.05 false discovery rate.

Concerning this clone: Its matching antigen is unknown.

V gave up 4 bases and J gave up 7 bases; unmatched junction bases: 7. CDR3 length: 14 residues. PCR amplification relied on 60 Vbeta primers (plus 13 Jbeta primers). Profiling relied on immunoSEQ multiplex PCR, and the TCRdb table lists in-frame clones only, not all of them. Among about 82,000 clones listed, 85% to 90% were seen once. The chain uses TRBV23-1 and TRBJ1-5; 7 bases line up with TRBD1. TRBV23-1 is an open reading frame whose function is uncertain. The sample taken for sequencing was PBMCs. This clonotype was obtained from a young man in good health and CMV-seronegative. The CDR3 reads CASSPDRVGQPQHF. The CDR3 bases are TGCGCCAGCAGTCCCGACAGGGTAGGGCAGCCCCAGCATTTT.